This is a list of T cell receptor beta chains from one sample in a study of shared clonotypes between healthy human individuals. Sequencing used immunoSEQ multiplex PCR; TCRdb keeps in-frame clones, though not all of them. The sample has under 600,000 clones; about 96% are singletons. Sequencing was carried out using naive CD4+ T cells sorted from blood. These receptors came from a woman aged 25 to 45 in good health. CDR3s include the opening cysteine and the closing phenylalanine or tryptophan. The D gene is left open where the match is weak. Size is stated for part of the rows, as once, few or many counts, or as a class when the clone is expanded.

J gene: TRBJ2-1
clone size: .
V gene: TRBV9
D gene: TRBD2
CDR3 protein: CASSARLTGTSGTSSYNEQFF
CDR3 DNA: TGTGCCAGCAGCGCCCGCTTAACCGGGACTAGCGGTACAAGCTCCTACAATGAGCAGTTCTTC

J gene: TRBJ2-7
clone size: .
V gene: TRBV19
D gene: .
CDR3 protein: CASSRGPEQYEQYF
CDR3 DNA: TGTGCCAGTAGTAGGGGACCCGAGCAATACGAGCAGTACTTC

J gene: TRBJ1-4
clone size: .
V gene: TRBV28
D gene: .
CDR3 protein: CASSLWTGATNEKLFF
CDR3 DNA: TGTGCCAGCAGTTTATGGACAGGTGCAACTAATGAAAAACTGTTTTTT

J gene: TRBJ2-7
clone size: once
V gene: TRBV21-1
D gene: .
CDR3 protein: CASSKSSNRGGPSYEQYF
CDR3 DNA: TGTGCCAGCAGCAAAAGCTCGAACAGGGGGGGGCCGTCCTACGAGCAGTACTTC

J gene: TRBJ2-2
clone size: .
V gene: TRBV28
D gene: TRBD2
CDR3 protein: CASSFSGLAGPIRTGELFF
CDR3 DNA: TGTGCCAGCAGTTTTTCCGGACTAGCGGGACCGATACGAACCGGGGAGCTGTTTTTT

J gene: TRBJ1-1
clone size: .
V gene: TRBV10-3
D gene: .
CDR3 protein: CAISAEVRNTEAFF
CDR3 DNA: TGTGCCATCAGTGCGGAGGTGAGGAACACTGAAGCTTTCTTT

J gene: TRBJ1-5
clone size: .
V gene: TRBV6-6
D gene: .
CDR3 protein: CASSPRTSQPQHF
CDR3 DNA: TGTGCCAGCAGTCCCCGGACCAGCCAGCCCCAGCATTTT

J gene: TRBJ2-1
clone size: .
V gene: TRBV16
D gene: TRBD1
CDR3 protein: CASSLQGAGEQFF
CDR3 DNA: TGTGCCAGCAGCCTTCAGGGGGCAGGTGAGCAGTTCTTC

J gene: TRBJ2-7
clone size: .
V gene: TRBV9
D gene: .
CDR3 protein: CASSVWVDYEQYF
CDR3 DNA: TGTGCCAGCAGCGTATGGGTAGACTACGAGCAGTACTTC

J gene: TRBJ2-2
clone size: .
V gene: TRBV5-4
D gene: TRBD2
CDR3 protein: CASSFPGLAGVITGELFF
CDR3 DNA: TGTGCCAGCAGCTTTCCGGGACTAGCGGGAGTGATCACCGGGGAGCTGTTTTTT

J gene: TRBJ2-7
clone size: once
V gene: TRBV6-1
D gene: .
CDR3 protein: CASSESLGGTYEQYF
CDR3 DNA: TGTGCCAGCAGTGAAAGCCTAGGGGGAACCTACGAGCAGTACTTC

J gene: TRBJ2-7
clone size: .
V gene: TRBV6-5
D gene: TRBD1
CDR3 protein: CASSYHGTGVRRYF
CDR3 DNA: TGTGCCAGCAGTTACCACGGGACAGGGGTGCGGCGGTACTTC

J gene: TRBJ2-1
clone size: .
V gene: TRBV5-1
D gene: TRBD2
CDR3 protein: CASSSLPSGRGYNEQFF
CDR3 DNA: TGCGCCAGCAGCTCCCTTCCTAGCGGGAGGGGGTACAATGAGCAGTTCTTC

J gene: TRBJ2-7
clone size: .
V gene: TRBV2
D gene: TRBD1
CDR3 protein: CASSVGQGLYEQYF
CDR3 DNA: TGTGCCAGCAGTGTGGGACAGGGTCTCTACGAGCAGTACTTC

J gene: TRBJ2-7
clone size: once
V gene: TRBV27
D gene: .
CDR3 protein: CASSLSQQFSYEQYF
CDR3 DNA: TGTGCCAGCAGTTTATCGCAACAGTTTTCCTACGAGCAGTACTTC

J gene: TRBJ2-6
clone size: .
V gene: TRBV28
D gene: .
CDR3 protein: CASSIHSSGANVLTF
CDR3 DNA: TGTGCCAGCAGTATACACAGCTCTGGGGCCAACGTCCTGACTTTC

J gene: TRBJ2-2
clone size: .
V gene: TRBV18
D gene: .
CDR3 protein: CASSPAGVPGELFF
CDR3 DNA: TGTGCCAGCTCACCAGCTGGGGTCCCCGGGGAGCTGTTTTTT

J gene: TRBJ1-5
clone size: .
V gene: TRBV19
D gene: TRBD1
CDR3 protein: CASKGQSNQPQHF
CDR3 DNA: TGTGCCAGTAAGGGACAGAGCAATCAGCCCCAGCATTTT

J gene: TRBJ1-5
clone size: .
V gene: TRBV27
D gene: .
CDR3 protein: CASSLSGGGNQPQHF
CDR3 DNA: TGTGCCAGCAGTTTATCGGGGGGTGGCAATCAGCCCCAGCATTTT

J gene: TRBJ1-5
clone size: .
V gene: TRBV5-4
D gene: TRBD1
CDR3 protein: CASSLQGQQPQHF
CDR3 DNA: TGTGCCAGCAGCTTACAGGGGCAGCAGCCCCAGCATTTT

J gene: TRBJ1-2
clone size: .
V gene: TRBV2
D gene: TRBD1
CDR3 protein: CASSQDRTINYGYTF
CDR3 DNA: TGTGCCAGCAGTCAGGACAGGACCATCAACTATGGCTACACCTTC

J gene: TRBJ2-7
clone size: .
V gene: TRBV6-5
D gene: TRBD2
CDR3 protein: CASSYLAGLYEQYF
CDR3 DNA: TGTGCCAGCAGTTACTTAGCGGGGCTCTACGAGCAGTACTTC

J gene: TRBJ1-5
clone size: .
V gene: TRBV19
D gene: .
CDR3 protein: CASSTDESRSNQPQHF
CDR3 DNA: TGTGCCAGTAGTACGGATGAATCGCGGAGCAATCAGCCCCAGCATTTT

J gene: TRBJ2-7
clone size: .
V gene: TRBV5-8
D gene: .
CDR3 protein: CASSLSGYEQYF
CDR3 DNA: TGTGCCAGCAGCTTGTCAGGTTACGAGCAGTACTTC

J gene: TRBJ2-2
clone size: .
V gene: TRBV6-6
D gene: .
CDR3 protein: CASYPLGGEDTGELFF
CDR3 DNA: TGTGCCAGCTACCCCTTGGGGGGAGAGGACACCGGGGAGCTGTTTTTT

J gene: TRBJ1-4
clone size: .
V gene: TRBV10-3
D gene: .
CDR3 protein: CAISESGGLIEKLFF
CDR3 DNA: TGTGCCATCAGTGAGTCAGGAGGTTTAATTGAAAAACTGTTTTTT

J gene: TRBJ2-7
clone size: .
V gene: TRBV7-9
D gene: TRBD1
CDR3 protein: CASNRGQHYEQYF
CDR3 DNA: TGTGCCAGCAATCGGGGACAGCACTACGAGCAGTACTTC

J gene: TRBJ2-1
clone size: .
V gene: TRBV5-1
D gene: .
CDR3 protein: CASSLDPYNEQFF
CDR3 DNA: TGCGCCAGCAGCTTGGACCCCTACAATGAGCAGTTCTTC

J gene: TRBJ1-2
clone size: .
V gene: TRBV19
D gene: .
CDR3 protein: CASSILGTKGNYGYTF
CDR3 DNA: TGTGCCAGCAGTATATTAGGGACAAAAGGGAACTATGGCTACACCTTC

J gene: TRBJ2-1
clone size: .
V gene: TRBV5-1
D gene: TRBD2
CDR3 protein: CASSPGTSGGSSYEQFF
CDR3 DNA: TGCGCCAGCAGCCCCGGGACTAGCGGGGGGAGTAGCTATGAGCAGTTCTTC

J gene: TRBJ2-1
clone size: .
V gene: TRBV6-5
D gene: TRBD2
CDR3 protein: CASSYRGRVYNEQFF
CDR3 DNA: TGTGCCAGCAGTTACCGTGGGAGGGTCTACAATGAGCAGTTCTTC

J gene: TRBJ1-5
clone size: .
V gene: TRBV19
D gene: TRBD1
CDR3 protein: CASSLQGESNQPQHF
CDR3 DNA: TGTGCCAGTAGTTTACAGGGGGAGAGCAATCAGCCCCAGCATTTT

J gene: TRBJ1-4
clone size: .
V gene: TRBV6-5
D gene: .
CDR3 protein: CASSRTVNEKLFF
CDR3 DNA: TGTGCCAGCAGTCGGACGGTCAATGAAAAACTGTTTTTT

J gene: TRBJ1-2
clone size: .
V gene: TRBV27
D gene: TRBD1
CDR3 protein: CASSLFGGQGASYGYTF
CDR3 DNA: TGTGCCAGCAGTTTATTTGGGGGACAGGGGGCGTCTTATGGCTACACCTTC

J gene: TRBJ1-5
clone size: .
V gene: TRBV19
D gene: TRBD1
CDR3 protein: CASSSQGDQPQHF
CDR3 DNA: TGTGCCAGTAGCTCACAGGGGGACCAGCCCCAGCATTTT

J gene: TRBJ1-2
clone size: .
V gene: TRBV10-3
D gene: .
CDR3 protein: CAISVEGYYGYTF
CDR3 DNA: TGTGCCATCAGTGTGGAGGGCTACTATGGCTACACCTTC

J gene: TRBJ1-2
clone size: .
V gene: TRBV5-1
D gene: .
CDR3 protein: CASSLLGSYGYTF
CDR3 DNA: TGCGCCAGCAGCTTGCTGGGATCCTATGGCTACACCTTC

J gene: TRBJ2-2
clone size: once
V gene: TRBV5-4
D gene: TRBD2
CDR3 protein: CASMESRGSGTGELFF
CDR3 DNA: TGTGCCAGCATGGAGTCGCGGGGGAGTGGGACCGGGGAGCTGTTTTTT

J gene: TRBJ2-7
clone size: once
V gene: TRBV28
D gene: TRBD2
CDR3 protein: CASSLRLAGAHEQYF
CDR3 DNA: TGTGCCAGCAGTCTCCGACTAGCGGGAGCGCATGAGCAGTACTTC

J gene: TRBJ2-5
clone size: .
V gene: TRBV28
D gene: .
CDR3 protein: CASSMGPNQETQYF
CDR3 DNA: TGTGCCAGCAGTATGGGGCCGAATCAAGAGACCCAGTACTTC

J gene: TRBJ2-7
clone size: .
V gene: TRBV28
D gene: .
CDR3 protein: CASSPPQVHEQYF
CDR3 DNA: TGTGCCAGCAGTCCACCCCAAGTCCACGAGCAGTACTTC

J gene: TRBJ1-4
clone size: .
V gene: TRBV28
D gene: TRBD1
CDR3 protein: CASSPRDSNEKLFF
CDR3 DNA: TGTGCCAGCAGTCCAAGGGACAGCAATGAAAAACTGTTTTTT

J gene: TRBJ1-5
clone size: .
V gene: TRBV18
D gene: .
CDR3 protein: CASSPPGEDQPQHF
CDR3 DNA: TGTGCCAGCTCACCACCGGGTGAGGATCAGCCCCAGCATTTT

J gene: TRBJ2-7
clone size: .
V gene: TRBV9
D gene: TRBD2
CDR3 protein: CASSVEPSGYEQYF
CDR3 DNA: TGTGCCAGCAGCGTAGAACCTAGCGGGTACGAGCAGTACTTC